This T cell receptor beta chain was recorded in a study of cytomegalovirus exposure and HLA in healthy donors. Regarding this clone: What it recognizes is unknown.

PCR primers comprised 60 Vbeta and 13 Jbeta primers. This table comes from immunoSEQ multiplex PCR, and its TCRdb copy is limited to in-frame clones, with some not included. The sample lists 150,000 or so clones, approximately 80% seen once, with 4% in the top ten. The study, taken as a whole, reports: Altogether, around 160 TCR beta chains were recorded as cytomegalovirus-associated.

J lost 5 bases, V lost 5 bases, and 11 bases had no gene match. The CDR3 spans 15 residues. Germline V gives CDR1 SQVTM, CDR2 ANQGSEA. Input material: PBMCs. The sequence came from a middle-aged woman in good health and CMV-seronegative. The chain carries TRBV29-1 and TRBJ2-1; TRBD1 matches 8 bases. CDR3 sequence reads: CSVPPRIQGDNEQFF. Here the CDR3 DNA reads TGCAGCGTTCCACCGAGGATACAGGGGGACAATGAGCAGTTCTTC.